Shown below are 7 T cell receptor beta chains from a single sample sequenced in a study of human T cells and chemical hapten exposure. MiXCR, run by TCRdb on the RACE reads, gives a single entry per CDR3 protein. The sample lists about 68,000 distinct CDR3 sequences; 9.5% to 13% were seen once. Time point in this sample: pre-sensitization, week 0. Treatment given: therapeutic diphenylcyclopropenone sensitization with weekly scalp DPC. The sequenced sample was whole blood, obtained in connection with sensitization to the hapten diphenylcyclopropenone (DPC). These receptor sequences come from a woman aged 50 to 60 with alopecia areata. Some clones in this sample may be carry-over from other donors' samples.

This clonotype showed up many times. The chain employs TRBV6-2 or TRBV6-3 and TRBJ1-6, with 8 bases fitting TRBD1. The V and J ends lost 7 bases and 7 bases, in that order; junction bases with no gene match: 15. Germline V gene data show CDR1 as MNHEY and CDR2 as SVGEGT. The CDR3 contains 17 residues. The CDR3 nucleotides read TGTGCCAGCACTCAATCGACCATCGGACAGGGAAATTCACCCCTCCACTTT. Amino acids: CASTQSTIGQGNSPLHF.

This clonotype was counted many times. V and J are TRBV20-1 and TRBJ2-1; TRBD2 matches 13 bases. Germline CDR1 DFQATT, CDR2 SNEGSKA (reference sequence). After removal of 1 base from V and 8 bases from J, the junction contained 11 bases not matched to a gene. The CDR3 loop spans 17 amino acids. The CDR3 nucleotides read TGCAGTGCTAGAGGACTAGCGGGAGGCCCGCGTCCTTATGAGCAGTTCTTC. This gives the protein CSARGLAGGPRPYEQFF.

This clonotype was seen many times. The chain combines TRBV7-9 with TRBJ1-2, with 8 nucleotides matching TRBD1. V shed 5 bases and J 6 bases; nucleotides not matched to a gene: 5. CDR3 size: 13 residues. The germline CDR1 and CDR2 sequences are SEHNR and FQNEAQ (reference sequence). The CDR3: CASSRDRSNGYTF. CDR3 nucleotide sequence: TGTGCCAGCAGCCGGGACAGGTCAAATGGCTACACCTTC.

The genes are TRBV12-3 or TRBV12-4 and TRBJ1-5; TRBD1 aligns across 10 bases. The CDR3 length is 16 residues. With V trimmed by 8 bases and J by 5 bases, 12 bases remained unmatched. The chain's CDR3 is CASSRRDRGRYQPQHF. In nucleotides, the CDR3 is TGTGCCAGCTCCCGAAGGGACAGGGGACGATATCAGCCCCAGCATTTT.

As regards this clonotype: This may be a read error, as it is one base from a much larger clone. J is TRBJ2-7 and V is TRBV3-1, with D hard to call. CDR3 length: 11 residues. Germline CDR1 reads LGHDT; CDR2 reads YNNKEL (reference sequence). CDR3 sequence reads: CVSSQGIEQYF. The CDR3 nucleotides read TGTGTCAGCAGCCAAGGGATCGAGCAGTACTTC.

The table lists this clonotype with many counts. The chain is built from TRBV6-4 and TRBJ2-1; 10 bases agree with TRBD1. The germline CDR1 and CDR2 sequences are MRHNA and SNTAGT. The CDR3 has 15 residues. V was pared by 3 bases and J by 8 bases, with 7 bases of the junction left unmatched. CDR3 coding DNA: TGTGCCAGCAGTGAGCAGGGACAGGGGATCGATGAGCAGTTCTTC. Amino acid sequence: CASSEQGQGIDEQFF.

At least ten counts were recorded for this clonotype. The genes are TRBV7-9 and TRBJ1-1; a weak D match, TRBD1 (5 bases). Germline CDR1 and CDR2: SEHNR and FQNEAQ (reference sequence). Between the trimmed V and J ends, which lost 10 bases and 1 base, there was a span of 10 bases. The CDR3 length is 12 residues. This CDR3 reads CATDSPNTEAFF. As DNA, the CDR3 is TGTGCCACCGACAGCCCGAACACTGAAGCTTTCTTT.